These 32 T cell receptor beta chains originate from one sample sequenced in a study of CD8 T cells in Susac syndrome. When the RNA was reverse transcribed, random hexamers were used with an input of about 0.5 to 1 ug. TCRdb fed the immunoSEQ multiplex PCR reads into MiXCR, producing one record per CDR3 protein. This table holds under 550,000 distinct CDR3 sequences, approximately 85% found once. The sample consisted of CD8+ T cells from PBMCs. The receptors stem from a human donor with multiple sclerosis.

The CDR3 spells CASSQFPRVGTLDTQYF. In DNA form, the CDR3 reads TGTGCCAGCAGTCAATTTCCCAGGGTAGGGACCTTAGATACGCAGTATTTT. V usage is TRBV27 and J usage is TRBJ2-3; D possibly matches TRBD1 or TRBD2 (5 bases each). From germline, CDR1 is MNHEY and CDR2 SMNVEV (reference sequence). The CDR3 extends over 17 amino acids. V lost 5 bases and J lost 5, with 23 bases in between.

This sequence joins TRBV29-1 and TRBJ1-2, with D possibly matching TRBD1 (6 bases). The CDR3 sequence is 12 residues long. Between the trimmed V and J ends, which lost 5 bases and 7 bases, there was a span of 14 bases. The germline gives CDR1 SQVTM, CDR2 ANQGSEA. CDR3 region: CSVPGDNGGYTF. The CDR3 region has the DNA TGCAGCGTTCCGGGGGACAACGGTGGCTACACCTTC.

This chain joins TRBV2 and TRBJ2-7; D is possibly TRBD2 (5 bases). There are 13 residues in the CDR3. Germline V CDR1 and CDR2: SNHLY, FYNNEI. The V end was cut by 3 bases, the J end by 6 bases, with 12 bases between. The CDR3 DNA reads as TGTGCCAGCAGTGACGGGGTTGGGCGCGAGCAGTACTTC. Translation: CASSDGVGREQYF.

The CDR3 loop is CASSQGNQETQYF. CDR3 nucleotides: TGCGCCAGCAGCCAAGGGAATCAAGAGACCCAGTACTTC. The V call is TRBV4-1, the J call TRBJ2-5; D call uncertain. V lost 1 base and J lost 2, with 5 bases in between. Germline V gives CDR1 MGHRA, CDR2 YSYEKL. The CDR3 sequence is 13 residues long.

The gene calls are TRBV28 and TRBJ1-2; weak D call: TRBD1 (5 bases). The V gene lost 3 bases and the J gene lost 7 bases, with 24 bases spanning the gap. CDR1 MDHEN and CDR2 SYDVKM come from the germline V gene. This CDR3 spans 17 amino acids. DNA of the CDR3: TGTGCCAGCAGTTTTATATCAGGGATTCAGGTTCTCCGTGGCTACACCTTC. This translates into CASSFISGIQVLRGYTF.

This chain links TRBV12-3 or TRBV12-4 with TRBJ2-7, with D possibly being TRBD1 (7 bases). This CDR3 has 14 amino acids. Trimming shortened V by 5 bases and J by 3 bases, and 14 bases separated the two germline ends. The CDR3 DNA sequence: TGTGCCAGCAGTCCCACAGGGGAGGTCTACGAGCAGTACTTC. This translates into CASSPTGEVYEQYF.

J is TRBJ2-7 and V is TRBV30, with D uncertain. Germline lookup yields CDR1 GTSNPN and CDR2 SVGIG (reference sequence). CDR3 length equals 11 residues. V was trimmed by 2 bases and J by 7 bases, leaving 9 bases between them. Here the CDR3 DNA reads TGTGCCTGGAGTTCTATCGGGGAGCAGTACTTC. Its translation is CAWSSIGEQYF.

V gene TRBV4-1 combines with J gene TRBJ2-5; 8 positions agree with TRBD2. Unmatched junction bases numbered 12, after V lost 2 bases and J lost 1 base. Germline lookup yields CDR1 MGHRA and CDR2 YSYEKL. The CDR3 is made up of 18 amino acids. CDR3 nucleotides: TGCGCCAGCAGCCAATGGGGAGGGCCTAGCGGGTTCCAAGAGACCCAGTACTTC. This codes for CASSQWGGPSGFQETQYF.

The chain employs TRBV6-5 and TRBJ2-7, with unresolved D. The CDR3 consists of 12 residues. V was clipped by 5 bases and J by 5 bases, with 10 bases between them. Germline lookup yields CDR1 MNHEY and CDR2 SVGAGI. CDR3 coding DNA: TGTGCCAGCAGTCCACGATATGACGAGCAGTACTTC. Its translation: CASSPRYDEQYF.

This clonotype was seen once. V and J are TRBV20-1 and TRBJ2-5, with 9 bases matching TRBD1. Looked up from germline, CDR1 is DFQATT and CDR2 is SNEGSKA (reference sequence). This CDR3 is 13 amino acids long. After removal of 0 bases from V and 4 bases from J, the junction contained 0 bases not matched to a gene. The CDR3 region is CSAREQGAETQYF. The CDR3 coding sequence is TGCAGTGCTAGAGAACAGGGGGCAGAGACCCAGTACTTC.

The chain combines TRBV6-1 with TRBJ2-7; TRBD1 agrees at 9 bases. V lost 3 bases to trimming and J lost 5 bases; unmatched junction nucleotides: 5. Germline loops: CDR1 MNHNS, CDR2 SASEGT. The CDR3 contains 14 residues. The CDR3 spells CASSEATGGNEQYF. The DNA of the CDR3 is TGTGCCAGCAGTGAGGCTACAGGGGGCAACGAGCAGTACTTC.

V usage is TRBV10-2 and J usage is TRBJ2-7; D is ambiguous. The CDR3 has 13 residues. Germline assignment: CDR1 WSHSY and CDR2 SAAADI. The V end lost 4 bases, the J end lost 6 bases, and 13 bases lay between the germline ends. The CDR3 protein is CASSGLVLGEQYF. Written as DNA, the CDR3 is TGCGCCAGCAGTGGGCTAGTCCTTGGCGAGCAGTACTTC.

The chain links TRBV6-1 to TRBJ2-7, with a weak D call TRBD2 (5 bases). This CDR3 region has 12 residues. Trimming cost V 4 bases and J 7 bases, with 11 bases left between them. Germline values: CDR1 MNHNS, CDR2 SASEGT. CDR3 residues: CASSAPGSEQYF. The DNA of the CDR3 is TGTGCCAGCAGTGCCCCGGGATCAGAGCAGTACTTC.

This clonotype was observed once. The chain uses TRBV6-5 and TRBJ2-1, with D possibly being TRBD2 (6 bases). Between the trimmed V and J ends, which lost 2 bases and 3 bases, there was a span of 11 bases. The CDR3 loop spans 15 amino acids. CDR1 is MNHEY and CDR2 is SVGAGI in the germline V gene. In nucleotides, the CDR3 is TGTGCCAGCAGTTACGACTGGCGGGACTACAATGAGCAGTTCTTC. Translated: CASSYDWRDYNEQFF.

The CDR3 DNA reads TGCAGTGCTAGAGAGAGCGGGAGGTCACTCATCTCCTACAATGAGCAGTTCTTC. The encoded protein is CSARESGRSLISYNEQFF. The chain is built from TRBV20-1 and TRBJ2-1, with 9 bases identical to TRBD2. The trim removed 0 bases at V and 0 bases at J, leaving 9 bases unmatched. The CDR3 is 18 amino acids. The germline V gene has CDR1 DFQATT and CDR2 SNEGSKA (reference sequence).

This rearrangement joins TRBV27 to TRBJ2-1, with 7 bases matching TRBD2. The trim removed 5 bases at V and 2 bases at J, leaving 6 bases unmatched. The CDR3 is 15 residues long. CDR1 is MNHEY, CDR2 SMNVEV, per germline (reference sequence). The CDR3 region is CASSGSGPTYNEQFF. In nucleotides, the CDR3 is TGTGCCAGCAGTGGTAGCGGGCCCACCTACAATGAGCAGTTCTTC.

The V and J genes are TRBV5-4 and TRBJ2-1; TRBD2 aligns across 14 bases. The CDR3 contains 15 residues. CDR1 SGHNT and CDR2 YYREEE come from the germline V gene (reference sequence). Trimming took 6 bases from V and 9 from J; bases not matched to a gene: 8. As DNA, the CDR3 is TGTGCCAGCACCGGCGGGACTAGCGGGAGAGGTGAGCAGTTCTTC. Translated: CASTGGTSGRGEQFF.

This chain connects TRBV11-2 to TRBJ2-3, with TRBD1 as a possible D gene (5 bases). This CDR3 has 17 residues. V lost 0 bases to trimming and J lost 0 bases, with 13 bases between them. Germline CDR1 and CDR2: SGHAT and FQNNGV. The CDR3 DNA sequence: TGTGCCAGCAGCTTAGATTGGCAGGGCGGAAGCACAGATACGCAGTATTTT. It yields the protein CASSLDWQGGSTDTQYF.

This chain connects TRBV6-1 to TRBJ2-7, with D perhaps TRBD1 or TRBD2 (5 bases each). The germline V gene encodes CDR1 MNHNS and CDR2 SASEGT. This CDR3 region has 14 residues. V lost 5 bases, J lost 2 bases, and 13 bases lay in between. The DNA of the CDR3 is TGTGCCAGCAGTTTCACCGGGACCCCCTACGAGCAGTACTTC. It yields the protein CASSFTGTPYEQYF.

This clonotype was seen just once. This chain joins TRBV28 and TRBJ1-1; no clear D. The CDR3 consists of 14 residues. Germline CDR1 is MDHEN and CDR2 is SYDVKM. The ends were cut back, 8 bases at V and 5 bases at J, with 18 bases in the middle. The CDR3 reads CASSTWEGRTEAFF. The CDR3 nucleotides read TGTGCCAGCTCCACCTGGGAGGGAAGGACTGAAGCTTTCTTT.

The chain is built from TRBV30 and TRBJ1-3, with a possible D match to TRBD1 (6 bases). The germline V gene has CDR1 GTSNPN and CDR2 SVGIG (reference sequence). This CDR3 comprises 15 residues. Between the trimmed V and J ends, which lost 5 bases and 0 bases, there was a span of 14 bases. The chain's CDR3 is CAWWDTQTSGNTIYF. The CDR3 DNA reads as TGTGCCTGGTGGGACACCCAAACCTCTGGAAACACCATATATTTT.

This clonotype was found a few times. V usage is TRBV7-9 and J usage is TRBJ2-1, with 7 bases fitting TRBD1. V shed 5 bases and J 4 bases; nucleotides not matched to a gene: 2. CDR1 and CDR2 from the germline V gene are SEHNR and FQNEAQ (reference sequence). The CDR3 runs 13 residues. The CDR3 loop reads CASSRTGYNEQFF. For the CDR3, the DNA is TGTGCCAGCAGCCGGACAGGTTACAATGAGCAGTTCTTC.

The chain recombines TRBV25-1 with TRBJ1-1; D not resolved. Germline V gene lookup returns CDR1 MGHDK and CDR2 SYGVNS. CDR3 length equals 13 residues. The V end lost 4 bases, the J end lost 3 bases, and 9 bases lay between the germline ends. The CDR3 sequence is CASSVRTDTEAFF. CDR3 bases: TGTGCCAGCAGTGTCCGGACGGACACTGAAGCTTTCTTT.

The CDR3 nucleotides are TGTGCCATCAGTGAACGGGGCTCTAGCACAGATACGCAGTATTTT. Translation: CAISERGSSTDTQYF. The rearrangement joins TRBV10-3 to TRBJ2-3; either TRBD1 or TRBD2 may fit D (5 bases each). With 3 bases removed from V and 0 bases from J, the gap between germline ends came to 10 bases. The CDR3 is made up of 15 amino acids. Germline V gene lookup returns CDR1 ENHRY and CDR2 SYGVKD.

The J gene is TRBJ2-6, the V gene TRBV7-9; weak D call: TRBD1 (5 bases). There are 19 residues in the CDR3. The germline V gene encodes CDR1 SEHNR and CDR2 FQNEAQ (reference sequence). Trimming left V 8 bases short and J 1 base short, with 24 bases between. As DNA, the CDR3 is TGTGCCAGCGGTGAGACAGACCAACCTCGACCATCTGGGGCCAACGTCCTGACTTTC. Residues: CASGETDQPRPSGANVLTF.

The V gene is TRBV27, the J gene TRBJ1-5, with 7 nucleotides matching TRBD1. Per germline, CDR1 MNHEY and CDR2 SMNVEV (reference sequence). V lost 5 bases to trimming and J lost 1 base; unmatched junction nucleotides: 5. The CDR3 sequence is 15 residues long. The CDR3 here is CASSPRTGSNQPQHF. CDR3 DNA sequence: TGTGCCAGCAGTCCCCGGACAGGAAGCAATCAGCCCCAGCATTTT.

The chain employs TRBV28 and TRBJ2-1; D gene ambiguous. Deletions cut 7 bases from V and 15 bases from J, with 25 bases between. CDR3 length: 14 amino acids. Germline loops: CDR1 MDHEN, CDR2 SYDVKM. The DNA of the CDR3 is TGTGCCAGCACCACGAAGGCTAGTGGGTGGCATGGGTTCTTC. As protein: CASTTKASGWHGFF.

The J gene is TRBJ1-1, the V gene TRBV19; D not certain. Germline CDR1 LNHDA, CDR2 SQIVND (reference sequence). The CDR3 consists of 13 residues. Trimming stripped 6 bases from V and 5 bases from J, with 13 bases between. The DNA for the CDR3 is TGTGCCAGTAGGACCAGTTCGGGTACTGAAGCTTTCTTT. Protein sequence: CASRTSSGTEAFF.

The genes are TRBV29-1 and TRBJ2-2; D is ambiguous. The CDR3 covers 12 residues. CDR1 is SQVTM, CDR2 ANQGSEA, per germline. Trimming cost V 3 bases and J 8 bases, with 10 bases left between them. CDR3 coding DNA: TGCAGCGTTGACCATGGTACTGGGGAGCTGTTTTTT. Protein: CSVDHGTGELFF.

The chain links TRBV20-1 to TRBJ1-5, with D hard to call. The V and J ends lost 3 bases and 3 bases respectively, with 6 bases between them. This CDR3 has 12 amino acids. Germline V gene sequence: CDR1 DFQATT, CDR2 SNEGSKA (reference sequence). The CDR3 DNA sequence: TGCAGTGCTAGGACCTTCAATCAGCCCCAGCATTTT. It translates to CSARTFNQPQHF.

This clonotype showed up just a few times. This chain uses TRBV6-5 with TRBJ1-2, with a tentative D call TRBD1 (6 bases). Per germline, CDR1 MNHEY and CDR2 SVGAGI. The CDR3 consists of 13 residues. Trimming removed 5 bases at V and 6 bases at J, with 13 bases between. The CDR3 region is CASSNQGFHGYTF. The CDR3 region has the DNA TGTGCCAGCAGTAACCAGGGGTTTCATGGCTACACCTTC.

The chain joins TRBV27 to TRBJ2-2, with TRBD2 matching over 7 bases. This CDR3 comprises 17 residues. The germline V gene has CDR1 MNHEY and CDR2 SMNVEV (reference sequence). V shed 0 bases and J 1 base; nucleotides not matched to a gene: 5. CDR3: CASSLSYPGGNTGELFF. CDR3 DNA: TGTGCCAGCAGTTTATCGTACCCGGGGGGGAACACCGGGGAGCTGTTTTTT.